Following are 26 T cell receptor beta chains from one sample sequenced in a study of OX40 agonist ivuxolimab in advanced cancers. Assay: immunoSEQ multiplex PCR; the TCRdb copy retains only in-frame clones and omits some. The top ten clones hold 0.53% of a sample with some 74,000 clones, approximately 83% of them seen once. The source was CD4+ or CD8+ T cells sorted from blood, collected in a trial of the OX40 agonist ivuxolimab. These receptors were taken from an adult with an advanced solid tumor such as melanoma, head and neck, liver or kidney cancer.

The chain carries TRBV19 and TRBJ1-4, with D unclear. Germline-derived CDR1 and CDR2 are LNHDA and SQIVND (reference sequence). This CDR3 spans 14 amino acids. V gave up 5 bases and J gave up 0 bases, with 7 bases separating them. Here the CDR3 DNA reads TGTGCCAGTAGTTCCATAGCAACTAATGAAAAACTGTTTTTT. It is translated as CASSSIATNEKLFF.

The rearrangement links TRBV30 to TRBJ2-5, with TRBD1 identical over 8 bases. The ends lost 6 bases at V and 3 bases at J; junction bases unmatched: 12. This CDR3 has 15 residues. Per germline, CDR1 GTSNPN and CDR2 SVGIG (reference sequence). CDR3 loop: CACTTGARGEETQYF. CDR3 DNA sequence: TGTGCCTGTACGACAGGGGCACGGGGAGAAGAGACCCAGTACTTC.

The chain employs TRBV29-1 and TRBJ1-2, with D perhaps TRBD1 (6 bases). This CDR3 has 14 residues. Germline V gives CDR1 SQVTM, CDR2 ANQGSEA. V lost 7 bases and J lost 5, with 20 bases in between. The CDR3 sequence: CSAAPGGGGYGYTF. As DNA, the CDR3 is TGCAGCGCTGCGCCCGGGGGAGGGGGTTATGGCTACACCTTC.

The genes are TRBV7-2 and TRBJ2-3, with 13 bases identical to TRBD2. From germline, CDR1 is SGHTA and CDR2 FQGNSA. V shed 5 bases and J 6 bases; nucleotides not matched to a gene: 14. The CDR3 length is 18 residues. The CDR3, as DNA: TGTGCCAGCAGCGATCAGTTCGAACTAGCGGGAGGGGGGGATACGCAGTATTTT. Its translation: CASSDQFELAGGGDTQYF.

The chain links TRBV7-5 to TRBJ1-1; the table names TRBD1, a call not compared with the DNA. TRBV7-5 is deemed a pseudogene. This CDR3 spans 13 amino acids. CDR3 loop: CARSLEQGTEAFF. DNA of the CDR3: TGTGCCAGAAGCTTAGAGCAGGGCACTGAAGCTTTCTTT.

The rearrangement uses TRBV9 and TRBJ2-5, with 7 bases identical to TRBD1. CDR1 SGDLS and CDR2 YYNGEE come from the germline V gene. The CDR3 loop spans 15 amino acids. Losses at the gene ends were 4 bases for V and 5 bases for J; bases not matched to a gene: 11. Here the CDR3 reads CASSQTGYVGETQYF. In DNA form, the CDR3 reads TGTGCCAGCAGCCAGACAGGGTACGTGGGGGAGACCCAGTACTTC.

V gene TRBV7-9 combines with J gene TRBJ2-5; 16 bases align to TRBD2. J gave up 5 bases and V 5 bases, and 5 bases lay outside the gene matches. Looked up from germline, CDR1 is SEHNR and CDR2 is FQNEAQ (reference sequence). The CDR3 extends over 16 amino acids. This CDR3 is CASSRGLAGGRETQYF. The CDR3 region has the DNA TGTGCCAGCAGCCGGGGACTAGCGGGAGGGCGGGAGACCCAGTACTTC. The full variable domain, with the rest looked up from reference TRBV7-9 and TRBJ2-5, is DTGVSQNPRHKITKRGQNVTFRCDPISEHNRLYWYRQTLGQGPEFLTYFQNEAQLEKSRLLSDRFSAERPKGSFSTLEIQRTEQGDSAMYLCASSRGLAGGRETQYFGPGTRLLVL.

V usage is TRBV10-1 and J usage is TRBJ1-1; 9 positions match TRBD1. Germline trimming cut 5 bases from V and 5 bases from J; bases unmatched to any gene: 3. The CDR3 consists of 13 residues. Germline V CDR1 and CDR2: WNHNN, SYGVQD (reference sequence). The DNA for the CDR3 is TGCGCCAGCAGTCCCGGGACAGGGACTGAAGCTTTCTTT. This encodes CASSPGTGTEAFF.

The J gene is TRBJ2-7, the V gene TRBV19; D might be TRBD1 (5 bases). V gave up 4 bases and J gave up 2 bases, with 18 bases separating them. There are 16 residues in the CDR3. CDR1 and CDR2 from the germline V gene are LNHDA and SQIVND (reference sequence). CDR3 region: CASSTTGSGTTYEQYF. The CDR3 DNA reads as TGTGCCAGTAGTACCACAGGTTCCGGAACCACCTACGAGCAGTACTTC.

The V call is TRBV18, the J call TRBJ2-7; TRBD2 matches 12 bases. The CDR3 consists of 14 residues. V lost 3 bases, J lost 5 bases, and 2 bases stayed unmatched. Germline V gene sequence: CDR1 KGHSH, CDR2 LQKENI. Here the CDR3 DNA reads TGTGCCAGCTCACCGACTAGCGGGAGCGACGAGCAGTACTTC. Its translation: CASSPTSGSDEQYF.

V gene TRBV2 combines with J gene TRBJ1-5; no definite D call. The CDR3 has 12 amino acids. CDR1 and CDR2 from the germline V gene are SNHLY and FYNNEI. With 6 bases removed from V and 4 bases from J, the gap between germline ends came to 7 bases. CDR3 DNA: TGTGCCAGCAGCTCCTATAATCAGCCCCAGCATTTT. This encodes CASSSYNQPQHF.

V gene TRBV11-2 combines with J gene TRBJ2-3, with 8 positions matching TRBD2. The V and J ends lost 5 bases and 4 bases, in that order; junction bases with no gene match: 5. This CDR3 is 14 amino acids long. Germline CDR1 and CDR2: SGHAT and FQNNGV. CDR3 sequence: CASSLGLAADTQYF. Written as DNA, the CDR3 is TGTGCCAGCAGCCTCGGACTAGCAGCAGATACGCAGTATTTT.

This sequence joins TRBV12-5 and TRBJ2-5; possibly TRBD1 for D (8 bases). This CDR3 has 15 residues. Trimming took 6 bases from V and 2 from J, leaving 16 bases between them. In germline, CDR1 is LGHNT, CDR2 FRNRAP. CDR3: CASGLQGGVQETQYF. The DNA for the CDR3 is TGTGCTAGTGGGTTACAGGGGGGGGTACAAGAGACCCAGTACTTC.

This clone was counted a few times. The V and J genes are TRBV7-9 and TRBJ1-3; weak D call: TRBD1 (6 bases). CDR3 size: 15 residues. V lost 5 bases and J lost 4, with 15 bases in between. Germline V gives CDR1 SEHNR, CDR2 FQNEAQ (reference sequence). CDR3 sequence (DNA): TGTGCCAGCAGCCCAGTAGGACAGTTGGGAAACACCATATATTTT. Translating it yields CASSPVGQLGNTIYF.

The CDR3 coding sequence is TGTGCCTGGAACGAGGTCAATGAGCAGTTCTTC. It is translated as CAWNEVNEQFF. V and J are TRBV30 and TRBJ2-1; the D is unclear. Germline V gives CDR1 GTSNPN, CDR2 SVGIG (reference sequence). The CDR3 spans 11 residues. V lost 4 bases to trimming and J lost 6 bases, with 7 bases between them.

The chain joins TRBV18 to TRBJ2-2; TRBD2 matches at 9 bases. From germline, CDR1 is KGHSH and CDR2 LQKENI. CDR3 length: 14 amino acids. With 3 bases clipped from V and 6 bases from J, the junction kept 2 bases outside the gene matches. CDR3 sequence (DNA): TGTGCCAGCTCACCTAGCGGGAGTCCCGGGGAGCTGTTTTTT. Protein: CASSPSGSPGELFF.

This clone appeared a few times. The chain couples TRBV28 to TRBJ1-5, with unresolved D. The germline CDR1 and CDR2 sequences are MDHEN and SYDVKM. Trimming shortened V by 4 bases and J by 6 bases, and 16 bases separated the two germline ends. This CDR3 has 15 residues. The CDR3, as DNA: TGTGCCAGCAGTTATACTCCCTGGAGAGGTCAGCCCCAGCATTTT. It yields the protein CASSYTPWRGQPQHF. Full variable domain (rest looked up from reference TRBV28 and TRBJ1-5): DVKVTQSSRYLVKRTGEKVFLECVQDMDHENMFWYRQDPGLGLRLIYFSYDVKMKEKGDIPEGYSVSREKKERFSLILESASTNQTSMYLCASSYTPWRGQPQHFGDGTRLSIL.

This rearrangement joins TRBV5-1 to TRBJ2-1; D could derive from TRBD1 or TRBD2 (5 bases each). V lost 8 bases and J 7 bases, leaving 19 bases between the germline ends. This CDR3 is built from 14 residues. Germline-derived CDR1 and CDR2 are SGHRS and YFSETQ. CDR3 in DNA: TGCGCCAGTGTAAGGGGAGACTCCTCAAATGAGCAGTTCTTC. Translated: CASVRGDSSNEQFF.

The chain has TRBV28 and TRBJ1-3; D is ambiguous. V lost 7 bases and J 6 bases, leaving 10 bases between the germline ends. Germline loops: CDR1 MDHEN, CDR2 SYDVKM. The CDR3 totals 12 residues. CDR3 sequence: CASKAAENTIYF. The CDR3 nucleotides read TGTGCCAGCAAGGCAGCGGAAAACACCATATATTTT.

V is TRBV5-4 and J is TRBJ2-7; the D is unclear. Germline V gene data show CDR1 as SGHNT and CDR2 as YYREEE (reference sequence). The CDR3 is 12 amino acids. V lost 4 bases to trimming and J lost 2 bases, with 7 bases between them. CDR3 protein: CASSRAPYEQYF. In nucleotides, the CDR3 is TGTGCCAGCAGCCGTGCGCCCTACGAGCAGTACTTC.

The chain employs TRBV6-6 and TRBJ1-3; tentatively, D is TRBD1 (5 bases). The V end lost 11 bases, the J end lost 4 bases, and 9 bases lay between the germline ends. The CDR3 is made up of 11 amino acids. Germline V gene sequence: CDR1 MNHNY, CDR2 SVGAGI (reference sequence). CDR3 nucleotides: TGTGCCGGGGGGAACGGAAACACCATATATTTT. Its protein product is CAGGNGNTIYF.

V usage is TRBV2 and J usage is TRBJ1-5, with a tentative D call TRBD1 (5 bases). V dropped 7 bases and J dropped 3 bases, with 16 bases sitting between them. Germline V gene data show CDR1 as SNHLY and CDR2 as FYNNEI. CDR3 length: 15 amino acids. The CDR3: CASKEGSPPNQPQHF. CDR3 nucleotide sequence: TGTGCCAGCAAGGAGGGGTCCCCTCCCAATCAGCCCCAGCATTTT. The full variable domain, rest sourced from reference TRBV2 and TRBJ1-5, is EPEVTQTPSHQVTQMGQEVILRCVPISNHLYFYWYRQILGQKVEFLVSFYNNEISEKSEIFDDQFSVERPDGSNFTLKIRSTKLEDSAMYFCASKEGSPPNQPQHFGDGTRLSIL.

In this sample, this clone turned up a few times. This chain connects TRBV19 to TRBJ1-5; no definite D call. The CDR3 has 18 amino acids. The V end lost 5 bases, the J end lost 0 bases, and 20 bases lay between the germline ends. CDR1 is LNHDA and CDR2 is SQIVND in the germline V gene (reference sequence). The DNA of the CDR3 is TGTGCCAGTAGTTCGCGGCCTAAGGCAGCGAATAGCAATCAGCCCCAGCATTTT. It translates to CASSSRPKAANSNQPQHF.

The CDR3 is CASSPQGRQPQHF. The CDR3 coding sequence is TGCGCCAGCAGCCCACAGGGGAGGCAGCCCCAGCATTTT. The chain recombines TRBV4-1 with TRBJ1-5, with TRBD1 matching 7 bases. The CDR3 is 13 residues long. Germline-derived CDR1 and CDR2 are MGHRA and YSYEKL. With 4 bases clipped from V and 7 bases from J, the junction kept 4 bases outside the gene matches.

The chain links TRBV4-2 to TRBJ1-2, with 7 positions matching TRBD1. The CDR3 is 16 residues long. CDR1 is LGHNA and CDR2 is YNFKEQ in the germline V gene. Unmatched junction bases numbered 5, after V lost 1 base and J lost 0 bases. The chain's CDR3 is CASSQVQGNTNYGYTF. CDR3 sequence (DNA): TGTGCCAGCAGCCAAGTACAGGGGAATACTAACTATGGCTACACCTTC.

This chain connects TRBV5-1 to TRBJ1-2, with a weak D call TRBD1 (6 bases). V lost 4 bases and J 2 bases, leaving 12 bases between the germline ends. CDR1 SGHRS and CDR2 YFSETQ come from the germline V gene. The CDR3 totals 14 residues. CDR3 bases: TGCGCCAGCAGCCCCCCGGACAGAAACTATGGCTACACCTTC. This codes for CASSPPDRNYGYTF.